This T cell receptor beta chain was sequenced for a study of T cell repertoires in cytomegalovirus infection (dated by TCRdb to the late 2010s). For context, the study as a whole: Recently identified HLA-C-restricted CMV epitopes, whose presentation resists viral immunomodulation, were targeted by peptide stimulations together with well-studied HLA-B-restricted epitopes. Because public TCR beta signatures pointed to carriage of CMV infection together with the matching HLA type, the HLA type of each donor mattered for the analysis. What the authors observed across the whole study: The ex vivo response was dominated by HLA-C-restricted CMV-specific TCR beta clonotypes, which also provided the single most frequent clonotype in two of eight donors. Carriers of CMV infection plus the relevant HLA type were discriminated by the cumulative frequency of public TCR beta family members in the study cohort and in an independent approximately 350-donor cohort.

Sequencing relied on an Illumina HiSeq 1500. TCRdb took the public reads, trimmed them with fastp at Q25, ran MiXCR for clone calling and kept in-frame beta chains. Merged by CDR3 protein, the rows form single entries marked with the most common genes and DNA. For this sample there are 700,000 to 950,000 distinct CDR3 sequences; approximately 29% appear just once. 9.5% to 15% of the sample is in the top ten clones. Per the publication, the treatment or condition label means: in vitro stimulation with specific CMV peptide epitopes to enrich CMV-specific T cells. Note on this clonotype: Its antigen has not been determined. Base qualities are not provided; no much larger clone lies one nucleotide away.

This clonotype was sampled from a human donor in good health (CMV status not recorded). Some clones in this sample may be carry-over from other donors' samples. The sample consisted of cultured CD8+ T cells from PBMCs, taken from culture after CMV antigen stimulation.

The CDR3 has the sequence CASSSKVPNYGYTF. Here is the DNA: TGTGCCAGCAGCTCCAAGGTGCCCAACTATGGCTACACCTTC. The V and J segments used are TRBV7-8 and TRBJ1-2, with no confidently assigned D gene. Via the germline V gene, CDR1 is SGHVS and CDR2 FQNEAQ. V is pared back by 4 bases and J by 2 bases, with 11 bases lying between the germline termini. Measured from the cysteine to the phenylalanine, the CDR3 is 14 residues long. Of all the DNA, just the CDR3 is kept, 42 bases in frame from base 1.